Described below is a single TCR beta chain sequence and its context. The source of the sample is a study of OX40 agonist ivuxolimab in advanced cancers. Produced via immunoSEQ multiplex PCR; TCRdb's table is partial and in-frame only. In the table there are under 85,000 clones, 85% to 95% of which are singletons. This TCR was sampled from an adult with an advanced solid tumor such as melanoma, head and neck, liver or kidney cancer. The sequenced sample was CD4+ or CD8+ T cells sorted from blood, obtained in a trial of the OX40 agonist ivuxolimab.

The CDR3 coding sequence is TGTGCCAGCAAGTCTTCGAATAGCTGGTCCTACAATGAGCAGTTCTTC. The encoded protein is CASKSSNSWSYNEQFF. This sequence joins TRBV28 and TRBJ2-1; D is unresolved. Trimming removed 7 bases from V and 1 base from J, with 17 bases in between. Germline V gene data show CDR1 as MDHEN and CDR2 as SYDVKM. This CDR3 region has 16 residues. Using reference TRBV28 and TRBJ2-1 for the parts outside the CDR3, the full variable domain is DVKVTQSSRYLVKRTGEKVFLECVQDMDHENMFWYRQDPGLGLRLIYFSYDVKMKEKGDIPEGYSVSREKKERFSLILESASTNQTSMYLCASKSSNSWSYNEQFFGPGTRLTVL.